This entry concerns a single TCR beta chain. This clonotype was recorded a few times. There is no known antigen for this receptor. No base qualities exist here, and no much larger clone lies one base off it. Taken with the paper, the label for treatment or condition translates to: live attenuated yellow fever vaccine strain. At every blood-draw timepoint, two biological replicates of bulk PBMCs were collected. PBMCs were isolated from peripheral blood using a standard Ficoll-Paque protocol. RNA was extracted with TriZol from bulk PBMCs, CD4 and CD8 fractions, and dextramer-positive and dextramer-negative fractions. These data come from a study of T cells after yellow fever vaccination (dated by TCRdb to between 2018 and 2021). In terms of the full investigation: Libraries from fractions with low cell numbers were prepared with the SMART-Seq v4 Ultra Low Input RNA kit. Blood was drawn at multiple timepoints before and after primary and secondary immunization, with bulk PBMC replicates and cell subsets isolated. Two healthy male donors made up the cohort, one aged 18 to 29 years and the other aged 30 to 39 years. To track T-cell clones before and after primary and booster YFV17D yellow fever vaccination, bulk TCR alpha and beta repertoires were sequenced longitudinally.

From the cysteine through the phenylalanine, the CDR3 covers 14 amino acids. The DNA shown is the 42-base CDR3, in frame from base 1. The germline V gene yields SGHAT for CDR1 and FQNNGV for CDR2. V is pruned by 5 bases and J by 5 bases, leaving 8 bases of the junction without a gene match. What the research found in general, with its limitations: The study included only two donors, which limits how far the findings can be generalized. The secondary T-cell response was found to be weaker but faster than the primary response, with a peak reached on day 5 rather than on day 15. Most clones expanded after primary vaccination (around 96% of CD4 and around nine tenths of CD8) were re-detected after the booster, suggesting that broad memory maintenance occurred. A small share of clonotypes was detected in both CD4 and CD8 compartments, with the overlap likely arising from convergent recombination. Computational filtering was needed because FACS-sorted repertoires could contain abundant contaminating clonotypes from the bulk population.

Synthesis of TCR cDNA relied on 5'RACE template switching, a step that introduced a universal primer site along with unique molecular identifiers. cDNA synthesis was primed from both the TCR alpha and TCR beta constant segments. Two PCR steps were used to amplify libraries, with sample barcodes and sequencing adapters being added in the second step. Libraries were sequenced on Illumina HiSeq 2500 (2x100 bp) or NovaSeq (2x150 bp). The study's own analysis went as follows. Demultiplexing of reads and collapsing into UMI consensus sequences were performed with MIGEC, and V(D)J alignment was carried out with MiXCR. Vaccine-responding clonotypes were identified with edgeR using replicate PBMC samples, with FDR below 0.01 and a log2 fold change above 5 up to day 15 being required. Bulk clonotypes were assigned CD4 or CD8 identity according to which sequenced CD4 or CD8 repertoire held them at higher abundance. TCRdb applied fastp at Q25 and MiXCR to the public reads, then kept only in-frame beta chains. CDR3 protein sequences are deduplicated, and each keeps its most common genes and DNA. TCRdb assigned the V and J calls; the authors' analysis was not used. This sample gives 500,000 to 650,000 distinct CDR3 sequences in total; approximately 12% of them show up just once. More than 12% of the sample lies in the top ten.

The TCR originated in a young man who received the YFV17D yellow fever vaccine. Source: PBMCs, taken on the day of the yellow fever booster vaccination. The rearranged chain carries TRBV11-2 and TRBJ2-5; 7 central nucleotides agree with TRBD2. This receptor carries the CDR3 CASSPLREFETQYF. The bases are TGTGCCAGCAGCCCCCTGCGGGAGTTTGAGACCCAGTACTTC.